The rows below give T cell receptor beta chains drawn from one sample of a study of blood T cell repertoires in COVID-19. Data came from immunoSEQ multiplex PCR; TCRdb stores just in-frame clones and leaves some out. The sample yields under 200,000 clones, 90% to 95% seen once. The sequenced sample consisted of peripheral blood. The source is a man aged 45-65 years with acute or convalescent COVID-19. CDR3s leave out the opening cysteine and the closing phenylalanine or tryptophan. For some rows the clone size is stated as once, few or many, or as a class when expanded; others skip it.

J | V | size | CDR3
TRBJ2-2 | TRBV30 | . | AWKPQITGELF
TRBJ1-3 | TRBV27 | . | ASSSTASSSGNTIY
TRBJ1-6 | TRBV30 | . | AWSPGTNSPLH
TRBJ2-1 | TRBV20-1 | . | SASPRGNEQF
TRBJ2-2 | TRBV28 | . | ASSFGAGELF
TRBJ2-7 | TRBV6-5 | . | ASSRGAHNYEQY
TRBJ1-2 | TRBV6-1 | . | ASSEAPGQIYGYT
TRBJ2-1 | TRBV19 | once | ASSIFGSPSYNEQF
TRBJ2-1 | TRBV7-3 | once | ASSATGSNEQF
TRBJ1-5 | TRBV12-3/TRBV12-4 | . | ASSFTVRGAQH
TRBJ2-3 | TRBV28 | . | ASSARQGKPITTSTDTQY
TRBJ2-5 | TRBV24-1 | few | ATSDPRGTSGRAGVFQETQY
TRBJ1-5 | TRBV28 | . | AMRGGVNQPQH
TRBJ2-1 | TRBV24-1 | . | ATSDFAGEQF